The rows below give T cell receptor beta chains drawn from one sample of a study of PD-1 blockade in classical Hodgkin lymphoma. The assay was immunoSEQ multiplex PCR, and TCRdb's table has in-frame clones only and misses some. The sample shows roughly 7,500 clones, around 84% of them seen only once. This material consisted of peripheral blood mononuclear cells (PBMCs), taken at baseline. These receptors were collected from a human donor with classical Hodgkin lymphoma. The CDR3 runs from the conserved cysteine through the conserved F or W. A D gene is named only where the DNA matches it firmly. Clone size is given for some rows only: seen once, a few or many times, or a class if the clone is expanded.

j_gene	v_gene	d_gene	abundance	CDR3nt	CDR3aa
TRBJ2-4	TRBV18	TRBD1	-	TGTGCCAGCTCACCACCAACAGGGGGTGGCATTCAGTACTTC	CASSPPTGGGIQYF
TRBJ1-1	TRBV30	-	-	TGTGCCTGGACCTGGGGTGGAACTGAAGCTTTCTTT	CAWTWGGTEAFF
TRBJ1-1	TRBV11-3	TRBD1	-	TGTGCCAGCAGCTCCGGGACAGGCGTCCTTACTGAAGCTTTCTTT	CASSSGTGVLTEAFF
TRBJ2-3	TRBV5-1	-	-	TGCGCCAGCAGCTTGGCAGGGAGTAGGGGAGATACGCAGTATTTT	CASSLAGSRGDTQYF
TRBJ2-1	TRBV28	-	few	TGTGCCAGCTCCCATCGGGGTCTAGCACAGTTCTTC	CASSHRGLAQFF
TRBJ2-1	TRBV7-3	TRBD2	once	TGTGCCAGCAGCTTAGGCGGGAGTTACAATGAGCAGTTCTTC	CASSLGGSYNEQFF
TRBJ1-3	TRBV10-3	TRBD1	-	TGTGCCATCAGTCTCACAGGGGCAGTCTTTGGAAACACCATATATTTT	CAISLTGAVFGNTIYF
TRBJ2-2	TRBV14	-	-	TGTGCCAGCAGCCAAGATTGGAGTACCGGGGAGCTGTTTTTT	CASSQDWSTGELFF
TRBJ2-1	TRBV5-6	-	-	TGTGCCAGCAGCTTGTCTCGGGAGCAGTTCTTC	CASSLSREQFF
TRBJ2-7	TRBV27	-	medium-sized	TGTGCCAGCAGTTTACAGGGACCCGGGAGTGACGAGCAGTACTTC	CASSLQGPGSDEQYF
TRBJ2-7	TRBV5-4	TRBD2	-	TGTGCCAGCAGCTTTGCTAGCGGGGTGGGATACGAGCAGTACTTC	CASSFASGVGYEQYF
TRBJ2-1	TRBV6-1	TRBD1	-	TGTGCCAGCAGTGAAGCGCTTGGGCAGGGGGCCTACTACAATGAGCAGTTCTTC	CASSEALGQGAYYNEQFF
TRBJ1-4	TRBV9	TRBD1	few	TGTGCCAGCAGCGTACAAGGACAGGTTTTCGAAAAACTGTTTTTT	CASSVQGQVFEKLFF
TRBJ1-2	TRBV7-9	-	few	TGTGCCAGCAGCTTAGCGACCCCGGGACGGAATTATGGCTACACCTTC	CASSLATPGRNYGYTF
TRBJ1-1	TRBV21-1	-	few	TGTGCCAGCAGTCCGCACGTAGCTACACAATGCACTGAAGCTTTCTTT	CASSPHVATQCTEAFF
TRBJ1-5	TRBV4-2	-	-	TGTGCCAGCAGCCAAGAGAGGGTCCCACAGCCCCAGCATTTT	CASSQERVPQPQHF
TRBJ2-2	TRBV4-1	TRBD1	-	TGCGCCAGCAGCCTGACAGGACAGGTGGTGGGGGAGCTGTTTTTT	CASSLTGQVVGELFF
TRBJ2-5	TRBV9	-	-	TGTGCCAGCAGCGTAGTACAAGGGACGCGAATCCAAGAGACCCAGTACTTC	CASSVVQGTRIQETQYF
TRBJ1-5	TRBV15	-	-	TGTGCCACCAGCTCCTTCGGTAGCAATCAGCCCCAGCATTTT	CATSSFGSNQPQHF
TRBJ1-1	TRBV7-9	TRBD1	-	TGTGCCATCCCGGGACAGGGGGCTTCGGAAGCTTTCTTT	CAIPGQGASEAFF
TRBJ1-3	TRBV7-9	-	once	TGTGCCAGCAGCCCCTACGGGGATTCTGGAAACACCATATATTTT	CASSPYGDSGNTIYF
TRBJ2-2	TRBV5-1	TRBD1	-	TGCGCCAGCAGCCCGGGACAGGGGTATGCCGGGGAGCTGTTTTTT	CASSPGQGYAGELFF
TRBJ2-7	TRBV19	TRBD1	-	TGTGCCAGTAGTGCTCCGGGACAGGGGGCCTACGAGCAGTACTTC	CASSAPGQGAYEQYF
TRBJ2-1	TRBV28	-	-	TGTGCCAGCAGGCTCCGGACTGGGGGCAATGAGCAGTTCTTC	CASRLRTGGNEQFF
TRBJ2-5	TRBV4-2	TRBD2	-	TGTGCCAGCAGCTTTCAACCCGGACTAGCGGGAAGCCTATGGGAGACCCAGTACTTC	CASSFQPGLAGSLWETQYF
TRBJ1-4	TRBV5-4	-	once	TGTGCCAGCAGCCCGGGTGTCTCTAATGAAAAACTGTTTTTT	CASSPGVSNEKLFF
TRBJ1-4	TRBV15	-	few	TGTGCCACCAGCAGAGCGACCGGAATCAATGAAAAACTGTTTTTT	CATSRATGINEKLFF
TRBJ1-2	TRBV18	-	-	TGTGCCAGCTCACAAGGACAGAATAGAGCTAACTATGGCTACACCTTC	CASSQGQNRANYGYTF
TRBJ2-7	TRBV30	TRBD2	-	TGTGCCTGGAGTGTCGATCTAGCGGGAGTGGACGAGCAGTACTTC	CAWSVDLAGVDEQYF
TRBJ2-1	TRBV7-2	-	-	TGTGCCAGCGGGTCGGGGTCCTACAATGAGCAGTTCTTC	CASGSGSYNEQFF
TRBJ2-4	TRBV21-1	-	-	TGTGCCAGCAGCAAACGAAGAGCCAGGGAAAACATTCAGTACTTC	CASSKRRARENIQYF
TRBJ2-7	TRBV9	-	-	TGTGCCAGCAGCGGACTTGTAGTTAACGAGCAGTACTTC	CASSGLVVNEQYF
TRBJ2-1	TRBV30	TRBD2	-	TGTGCCTGGAGTGGAGACATAGCGGGGACCCTCTACAATGAGCAGTTCTTC	CAWSGDIAGTLYNEQFF
TRBJ1-2	TRBV4-1	-	-	TGCGCCAGCAGCCCATCCCGTGGAGTGCGGACTAACTATGGCTACACCTTC	CASSPSRGVRTNYGYTF
TRBJ1-2	TRBV4-3	-	-	TGCGCCAGCAGCCAAGAGACCGGGGACCCCTATGGCTACACCTTC	CASSQETGDPYGYTF
TRBJ1-2	TRBV5-1	-	-	TGCGCCAGCAGCTTGGCCGGGACGGTCTATGGCTACACCTTC	CASSLAGTVYGYTF
TRBJ2-3	TRBV4-2	TRBD1	-	TGTGCCAGCAGCCACCTCGGGACAGGGCAAAGTACAGATACGCAGTATTTT	CASSHLGTGQSTDTQYF
TRBJ2-1	TRBV23-1	TRBD2	few	TGCGCCAGCAGTCAATCGGGACTAGCGGGAGCCGACAATGAGCAGTTCTTC	CASSQSGLAGADNEQFF
TRBJ2-1	TRBV19	TRBD2	-	TGTGCCAGTGGCAAGCGGGAGGGCCCTTACAATGAGCAGTTCTTC	CASGKREGPYNEQFF
TRBJ2-3	TRBV11-2	-	-	TGTGCCGGCAGCCGCAGTTGGGGCACAGATACGCAGTATTTT	CAGSRSWGTDTQYF
TRBJ2-1	TRBV5-1	-	-	TGCGCCAGCAGCTTGGCAAGGGATGAGCAGTTCTTC	CASSLARDEQFF
TRBJ2-2	TRBV19	-	-	TGTGCCAGTAGCGCGCCTGGGGGGGCGGTCGGGGAGCTGTTTTTT	CASSAPGGAVGELFF
TRBJ2-2	TRBV18	-	-	TGTGCCAGCTCACCAACACAGGACTCCACCGGGGAGCTGTTTTTT	CASSPTQDSTGELFF
TRBJ2-7	TRBV4-3	TRBD1	-	TGCGCCAGCAGCCAAGGCTCAGGGGGCGGCTACGAGCAGTACTTC	CASSQGSGGGYEQYF
TRBJ2-4	TRBV30	TRBD1	-	TGTGCCTGGAGTGTAGGTCTTAGTACAGGGGGAAACATTCAGTACTTC	CAWSVGLSTGGNIQYF
TRBJ2-2	TRBV10-3	-	-	TGTGCCATCAGTGAGAGGCAAACCGGGGAGCTGTTTTTT	CAISERQTGELFF
TRBJ1-5	TRBV28	TRBD1	-	TGTGCCAGCACCGACAGGGCGAAGGGGAAGAGTCAGCCCCAGCATTTT	CASTDRAKGKSQPQHF
TRBJ1-3	TRBV10-1	-	few	TGCGCCAGCAGTCGAGGCCACTCTGGAAACACCATATATTTT	CASSRGHSGNTIYF
TRBJ2-2	TRBV7-3	-	-	TGTGCCAGCAGCGCCGAGGGTGCAAGGGAGCTGTTTTTT	CASSAEGARELFF
TRBJ1-1	TRBV4-1	TRBD1	-	TGCGCCAGCAGCCAAGCAGGGGGTTTGGCTTTCTTT	CASSQAGGLAFF
TRBJ1-2	TRBV14	-	-	TGTGCCAGCAGCCAAAGAACGTATGGCTACACCTTC	CASSQRTYGYTF
TRBJ2-5	TRBV29-1	-	-	TGCAGCGGTCTGGGGGGACTCGAGACCCAGTACTTC	CSGLGGLETQYF
TRBJ2-7	TRBV28	-	-	TGTGCCAGCAGTTTAAGGACAGATCGAGGTTACGAGCAGTACTTC	CASSLRTDRGYEQYF
TRBJ2-7	TRBV4-1	-	-	TGCGCCAGCAGCCAGACAGGTTTCTACGAGCAGTACTTC	CASSQTGFYEQYF
TRBJ2-2	TRBV5-8	-	-	TGTGCCAGCAGCTGGTCGTCGGGGGAGCTGTTTTTT	CASSWSSGELFF
TRBJ2-5	TRBV7-2	TRBD2	-	TGTGCCAGCAGCTTAAGTAGCGGGAGTATTGAGACCCAGTACTTC	CASSLSSGSIETQYF
TRBJ2-7	TRBV7-9	TRBD2	-	TGTGCCAGCAGTTCCCCTGGGGCCAGGTCAGCGGGGGAGCAGTACTTC	CASSSPGARSAGEQYF
TRBJ1-1	TRBV19	TRBD1	-	TGTGCCAGTACCCCGGGACAGGCACGTTACACTGAAGCTTTCTTT	CASTPGQARYTEAFF
TRBJ2-2	TRBV21-1	-	-	TGTGCCAGCAGCAAAGTGGTCCACTTCCTCCATATAATTAGCGGGAGTCCGAACACCGGGGAGCTGTTTTTT	CASSKVVHFLHIISGSPNTGELFF
TRBJ2-7	TRBV4-2	-	-	TGTGCCAGCAGCCAAGAAATCGTAGGGTCCTACGAGCAGTACTTC	CASSQEIVGSYEQYF